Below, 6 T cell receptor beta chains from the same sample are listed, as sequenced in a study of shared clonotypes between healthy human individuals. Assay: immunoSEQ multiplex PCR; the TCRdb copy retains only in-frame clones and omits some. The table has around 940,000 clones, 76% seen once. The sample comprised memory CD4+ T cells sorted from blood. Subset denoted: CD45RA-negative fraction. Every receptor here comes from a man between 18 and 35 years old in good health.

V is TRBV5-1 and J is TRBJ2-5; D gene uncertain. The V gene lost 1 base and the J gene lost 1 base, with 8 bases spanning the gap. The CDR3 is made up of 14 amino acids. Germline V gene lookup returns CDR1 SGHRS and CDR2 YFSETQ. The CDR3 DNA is TGCGCCAGCAGCTTGCGCCAGCTCCAAGAGACCCAGTACTTC. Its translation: CASSLRQLQETQYF.

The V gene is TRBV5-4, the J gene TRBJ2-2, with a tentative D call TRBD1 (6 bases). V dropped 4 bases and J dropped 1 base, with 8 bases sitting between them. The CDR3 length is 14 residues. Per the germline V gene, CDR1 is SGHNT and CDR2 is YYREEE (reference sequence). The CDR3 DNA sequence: TGTGCCAGCAGCAGAGGGGGGAACACCGGGGAGCTGTTTTTT. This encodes CASSRGGNTGELFF.

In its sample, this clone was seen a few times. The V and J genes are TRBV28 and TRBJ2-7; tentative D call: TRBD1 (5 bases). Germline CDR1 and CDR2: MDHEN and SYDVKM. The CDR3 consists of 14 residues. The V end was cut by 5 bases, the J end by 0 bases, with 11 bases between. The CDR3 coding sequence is TGTGCCAGCAGTGGACAACCCAGCTCCTACGAGCAGTACTTC. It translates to CASSGQPSSYEQYF.

The CDR3 reads CASSPAGTAENEKLFF. The DNA for the CDR3 is TGTGCCAGCAGCCCAGCCGGGACAGCCGAGAATGAAAAACTGTTTTTT. The rearrangement uses TRBV7-9 and TRBJ1-4; 7 bases fit TRBD1. The CDR3 has 16 amino acids. The germline CDR1 and CDR2 sequences are SEHNR and FQNEAQ (reference sequence). J gave up 5 bases and V 5 bases, and 11 bases lay outside the gene matches.

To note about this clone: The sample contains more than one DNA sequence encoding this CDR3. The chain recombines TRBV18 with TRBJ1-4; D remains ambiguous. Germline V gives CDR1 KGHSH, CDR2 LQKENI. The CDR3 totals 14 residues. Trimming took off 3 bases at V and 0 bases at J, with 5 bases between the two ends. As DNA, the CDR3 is TGTGCCAGCTCACCCGGGGCAACTAATGAAAAACTGTTTTTT. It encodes CASSPGATNEKLFF.

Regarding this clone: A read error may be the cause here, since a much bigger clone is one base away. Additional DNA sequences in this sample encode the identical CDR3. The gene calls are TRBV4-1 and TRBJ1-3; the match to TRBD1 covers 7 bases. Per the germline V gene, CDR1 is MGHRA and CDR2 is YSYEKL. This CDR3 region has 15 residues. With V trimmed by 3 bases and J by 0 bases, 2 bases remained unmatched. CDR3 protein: CASSQGQLSGNTIYF. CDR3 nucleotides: TGCGCCAGCAGCCAGGGACAGCTCTCTGGAAACACCATATATTTT.